This entry lists 21 T cell receptor beta chains sequenced from one sample in a study of OX40 agonist ivuxolimab in advanced cancers. Generated by immunoSEQ multiplex PCR, the TCRdb table keeps only in-frame clones and is missing some. The sample consists of 65,000 to 95,000 clones, roughly nine tenths of them appearing once. The sequenced sample was CD4+ or CD8+ T cells sorted from blood, obtained in a trial of the OX40 agonist ivuxolimab. The receptors derive from an adult with an advanced solid tumor such as melanoma, head and neck, liver or kidney cancer.

Of note for this clone: The junction does not match germline at one end; this may be a read error. The chain recombines TRBV4-1 with TRBJ1-1; no clear D. Germline CDR1 and CDR2: MGHRA and YSYEKL. The CDR3 covers 18 residues. This CDR3 reads CASTQVLIVGRMNTEAFF. For the CDR3, the DNA is TGCGCCAGCACCCAAGTCTTAATCGTCGGACGGATGAACACTGAAGCTTTCTTT.

The chain has TRBV6-6 and TRBJ1-4; D call uncertain. Germline-derived CDR1 and CDR2 are MNHNY and SVGAGI (reference sequence). This CDR3 is built from 14 residues. Trimming removed 10 bases at V and 8 bases at J, with 20 bases between. DNA of the CDR3: TGTGCCATCAGACGGGGAGGGCTTGCGGAAAAACTGTTTTTT. It yields the protein CAIRRGGLAEKLFF.

The genes are TRBV29-1 and TRBJ2-3; no reliable D call. This CDR3 is built from 13 residues. Trimming stripped 1 base from V and 3 bases from J, with 8 bases between. Germline V gives CDR1 SQVTM, CDR2 ANQGSEA. The CDR3 reads CSVEGAFTDTQYF. As DNA, the CDR3 is TGCAGCGTTGAAGGAGCCTTTACAGATACGCAGTATTTT.

The chain carries TRBV7-2 and TRBJ2-7; the match to TRBD1 covers 7 bases. The CDR3 runs 15 residues. V lost 1 base to trimming and J lost 2 bases; unmatched junction nucleotides: 5. The germline gives CDR1 SGHTA, CDR2 FQGNSA. Written as DNA, the CDR3 is TGTGCCAGCAGCTTAGAGCGGACAGGACCCTACGAGCAGTACTTC. Translating it yields CASSLERTGPYEQYF.

The chain carries TRBV5-1 and TRBJ2-2, with D possibly being TRBD1 (6 bases). Trimming took off 0 bases at V and 4 bases at J, with 10 bases between the two ends. This CDR3 comprises 15 residues. The germline CDR1 and CDR2 sequences are SGHRS and YFSETQ. CDR3 nucleotides: TGCGCCAGCAGCTTGGGGGGGCCGGGCACCGGGGAGCTGTTTTTT. It specifies CASSLGGPGTGELFF.

The chain employs TRBV6-6 and TRBJ1-1; the D is unclear. CDR3 length: 12 amino acids. The germline gives CDR1 MNHNY, CDR2 SVGAGI (reference sequence). Trimming cost V 7 bases and J 7 bases, with 13 bases left between them. The CDR3 coding sequence is TGTGCCAGCACTGAGGGAGGGCGTGAAGCTTTCTTT. Its translation: CASTEGGREAFF.

The chain recombines TRBV5-6 with TRBJ1-1, with 10 nucleotides matching TRBD1. Germline CDR1 and CDR2: SGHDT and YYEEEE. Trimming at V came to 4 bases and at J to 3 bases, leaving 9 bases not matched to a gene. This CDR3 contains 16 residues. The CDR3 region is CASSPLTGGAYTEAFF. CDR3 in DNA: TGTGCCAGCAGCCCTTTGACAGGGGGCGCGTACACTGAAGCTTTCTTT.

The chain carries TRBV5-1 and TRBJ2-5; TRBD2 is a possible D gene (6 bases). The CDR3 runs 14 residues. Trimming removed 3 bases from V and 1 base from J, with 10 bases in between. Germline values: CDR1 SGHRS, CDR2 YFSETQ. The CDR3 is CASSSAAGQETQYF. Written as DNA, the CDR3 is TGCGCCAGCAGCTCGGCAGCGGGCCAAGAGACCCAGTACTTC.

This chain joins TRBV4-2 and TRBJ1-2, with 9 positions matching TRBD1. The CDR3 spans 16 residues. The V and J ends lost 1 base and 4 bases, in that order; junction bases with no gene match: 7. Germline CDR1 reads LGHNA; CDR2 reads YNFKEQ. CDR3 DNA sequence: TGTGCCAGCAGCCAAGGGGCCACAGGGGGCACCTATGGCTACACCTTC. Translated, it gives CASSQGATGGTYGYTF.

The CDR3 is CASSERGGGRSSYEQYF. The CDR3 bases are TGTGCCAGCAGTGAAAGAGGGGGGGGGCGCAGCTCCTACGAGCAGTACTTC. The chain couples TRBV25-1 to TRBJ2-7; possibly TRBD2 for D (7 bases). Trimming removed 2 bases at V and 0 bases at J, with 17 bases between. This CDR3 spans 17 amino acids. CDR1 is MGHDK and CDR2 is SYGVNS in the germline V gene.

The chain links TRBV11-2 to TRBJ2-6; 9 positions match TRBD1. V shed 8 bases, J shed 2 bases, and the junction held 16 bases outside the gene matches. The germline V gene encodes CDR1 SGHAT and CDR2 FQNNGV. The CDR3 runs 19 residues. CDR3 loop: CASLRRAGTGLTGANVLTF. In nucleotides, the CDR3 is TGTGCCAGCCTACGGAGGGCCGGGACAGGGTTAACTGGGGCCAACGTCCTGACTTTC.

This clone appeared a single time. The chain recombines TRBV7-2 with TRBJ1-2, with D possibly being TRBD1 (6 bases). V was clipped by 1 base and J by 8 bases, with 11 bases between them. This CDR3 has 13 amino acids. Germline V gives CDR1 SGHTA, CDR2 FQGNSA. In nucleotides, the CDR3 is TGTGCCAGCAGCTTAGACAGGGCAGCGGGCTACACCTTC. Its translation is CASSLDRAAGYTF.

The chain carries TRBV11-3 and TRBJ2-6; possibly TRBD1 or TRBD2 for D (5 bases each). This CDR3 has 15 residues. V lost 1 base and J lost 4, with 8 bases in between. Germline lookup yields CDR1 SGHNT and CDR2 YENEEA. The CDR3 coding sequence is TGTGCCAGCAGCTTAGGGGGGACCGGGGCCAACGTCCTGACTTTC. This encodes CASSLGGTGANVLTF.

V is TRBV5-4 and J is TRBJ2-2; maybe TRBD1 (6 bases). V lost 9 bases, J lost 2 bases, and 14 bases lay in between. Germline values: CDR1 SGHNT, CDR2 YYREEE (reference sequence). This CDR3 is 14 amino acids long. Here the CDR3 reads CAILFRGNTGELFF. CDR3 sequence (DNA): TGTGCCATCCTGTTCAGGGGAAACACCGGGGAGCTGTTTTTT.

This chain's CDR3 is CASSSDEWQPQHF. DNA of the CDR3: TGTGCCAGCAGTTCCGACGAGTGGCAGCCCCAGCATTTT. The chain combines TRBV6-6 with TRBJ1-5; D unresolved. V dropped 4 bases and J dropped 7 bases, with 11 bases sitting between them. Germline V gene sequence: CDR1 MNHNY, CDR2 SVGAGI (reference sequence). The CDR3 is 13 amino acids.

With regard to this clone: The junction differs from germline at one of its ends, possibly a read error. The chain carries TRBV5-4 and TRBJ1-1; D uncertain. This CDR3 comprises 12 residues. The V gene's germline CDR1 is SGHNT and CDR2 YYREEE (reference sequence). The CDR3 is CASRLGNTEAFF. The DNA for the CDR3 is TGTGCCAGCAGATTGGGGAACACTGAAGCTTTCTTT.

The DNA for the CDR3 is TGTGCCACCAAGGGACAGTCTAACTATGGCTACACCTTC. It specifies CATKGQSNYGYTF. The V and J genes are TRBV10-3 and TRBJ1-2; 7 bases fit TRBD1. The germline gives CDR1 ENHRY, CDR2 SYGVKD. Trimming at V came to 10 bases and at J to 0 bases, leaving 5 bases not matched to a gene. The CDR3 loop spans 13 amino acids.

The rearrangement links TRBV2 to TRBJ2-2; TRBD2 matches at 7 bases. This CDR3 is built from 16 residues. Germline CDR1 SNHLY, CDR2 FYNNEI. V lost 6 bases and J lost 0; bases outside the gene matches: 7. This chain's CDR3 is CASRLLSGTNTGELFF. For the CDR3, the DNA is TGTGCCAGCAGACTCTTGAGCGGGACGAACACCGGGGAGCTGTTTTTT. Filled out from reference TRBV2 and TRBJ2-2, the complete variable domain reads EPEVTQTPSHQVTQMGQEVILRCVPISNHLYFYWYRQILGQKVEFLVSFYNNEISEKSEIFDDQFSVERPDGSNFTLKIRSTKLEDSAMYFCASRLLSGTNTGELFFGEGSRLTVL.

The V gene is TRBV19, the J gene TRBJ2-2; D is possibly TRBD1 or TRBD2 (6 bases each). Germline loops: CDR1 LNHDA, CDR2 SQIVND (reference sequence). Trimming shortened V by 4 bases and J by 2 bases, and 14 bases separated the two germline ends. This CDR3 region has 16 residues. The chain's CDR3 is CASSKQGGSNTGELFF. The DNA for the CDR3 is TGTGCCAGTAGTAAACAGGGAGGATCAAACACCGGGGAGCTGTTTTTT. Full variable domain (missing parts from reference TRBV19 and TRBJ2-2): DGGITQSPKYLFRKEGQNVTLSCEQNLNHDAMYWYRQDPGQGLRLIYYSQIVNDFQKGDIAEGYSVSREKKESFPLTVTSAQKNPTAFYLCASSKQGGSNTGELFFGEGSRLTVL.

The rearrangement uses TRBV5-4 and TRBJ2-7; D uncertain. This CDR3 contains 16 residues. Germline V CDR1 and CDR2: SGHNT, YYREEE (reference sequence). V lost 3 bases and J 0 bases, leaving 16 bases between the germline ends. In DNA, the CDR3 is TGTGCCAGCAGCTCGGACCAGGATTCGCTCTCCTACGAGCAGTACTTC. It is translated as CASSSDQDSLSYEQYF.

This clone was found once. The CDR3 coding sequence is TGCGCCAGAAACATCCGCTCCTACAATGAGCAGTTCTTC. It encodes CARNIRSYNEQFF. The rearrangement uses TRBV5-1 and TRBJ2-1; D ambiguous. The CDR3 has 13 residues. Germline CDR1 reads SGHRS; CDR2 reads YFSETQ. With 8 bases removed from V and 0 bases from J, the gap between germline ends came to 9 bases.